A single TCR beta chain is shown here with its context. Its antigen is unknown. In germline, CDR1 is SGDLS, CDR2 YYNGEE. Trimming pared 0 bases from V and 2 bases from J, leaving 12 bases between. The CDR3 contains 15 residues. The PCR had 60 Vbeta and 13 Jbeta primers. Some clones are missing from TCRdb's copy, which holds only in-frame ones; the method was immunoSEQ multiplex PCR. Its listing shows roughly 51,000 clones. The sample belongs to a study of cytomegalovirus exposure and HLA in healthy donors. Study conclusions and caveats: In a later analysis, 17,000 or so TCR beta sequences were associated with HLA alleles at 0.05 false discovery rate.

V and J are TRBV9 and TRBJ2-7, with a weak D call TRBD2 (6 bases). Source material: PBMCs. The TCR was taken from a male donor in good health and CMV-seropositive. The DNA for the CDR3 is TGTGCCAGCAGCGTAGAGGCGGGGCCCCCCTACGAGCAGTACTTC. Its protein product is CASSVEAGPPYEQYF.